Below, 24 T cell receptor beta chains from the same sample are listed, as sequenced in a study of blood T cells in healthy people across ages. A second PCR, run for about 7 to 12 cycles, used a sample-barcoded 5' primer plus a J-beta primer mix. A single record per CDR3 protein comes from TCRdb applying MiXCR to the 5' RACE reads. The sample records about 1.1 million distinct CDR3 sequences, less than 45% being singletons. Sequencing was done on a sample of blood. All receptors come from a man younger than 35 in good health.

In this sample, this clonotype turned up many times. The V and J genes are TRBV29-1 and TRBJ2-3; D might be TRBD1 (5 bases). V lost 0 bases, J lost 1 base, and 5 bases lay in between. CDR1 SQVTM and CDR2 ANQGSEA come from the germline V gene. CDR3 length: 13 amino acids. The CDR3 sequence is CSVEDRGTDTQYF. CDR3 in DNA: TGCAGCGTTGAAGACAGGGGCACAGATACGCAGTATTTT.

In this sample, this clonotype turned up a few times. The chain is built from TRBV29-1 and TRBJ2-1, with 11 bases aligning to TRBD1. V lost 4 bases and J lost 6; bases outside the gene matches: 11. The CDR3 totals 16 residues. CDR1 is SQVTM and CDR2 is ANQGSEA in the germline V gene. The DNA of the CDR3 is TGCAGCGTTGTCGGTTGGACAGGGGGCCTAACCAATGAGCAGTTCTTC. Translating gives CSVVGWTGGLTNEQFF.

Note on this clonotype: A much larger clone sits a single nucleotide away, making a read error possible. The chain combines TRBV29-1 with TRBJ2-3, with 7 nucleotides matching TRBD1. Looked up from germline, CDR1 is SQVTM and CDR2 is ANQGSEA. This CDR3 region has 13 residues. The CDR3 region is CSVIGGSTATQYF. The CDR3 nucleotides are TGCAGCGTTATAGGGGGCAGCACAGCTACGCAGTATTTT.

This clonotype was seen only a few times. The rearrangement uses TRBV18 and TRBJ2-1; 10 positions match TRBD2. This CDR3 is built from 15 residues. V was clipped by 6 bases and J by 2 bases; unmatched bases: 4. The V gene's germline CDR1 is KGHSH and CDR2 LQKENI. CDR3 protein: CASSTLAGAYNEQFF. In nucleotides, the CDR3 is TGTGCCAGCTCGACGCTAGCGGGGGCCTACAATGAGCAGTTCTTC.

The table lists this clonotype with a few counts. V and J are TRBV27 and TRBJ1-2; 7 positions match TRBD1. CDR3 length equals 14 residues. Trimming cost V 2 bases and J 3 bases; bases outside gene matches: 3. Per germline, CDR1 MNHEY and CDR2 SMNVEV (reference sequence). The CDR3 coding sequence is TGTGCCAGCAGTTTAACTCAGGGGGACTATGGCTACACCTTC. Translating it yields CASSLTQGDYGYTF.

This clonotype was counted a few times. The chain carries TRBV4-3 and TRBJ1-1; TRBD1 might be the D (5 bases). CDR1 LGHNA and CDR2 YSLEER come from the germline V gene. The length of the CDR3 is 14 residues. V was shortened by 1 base and J by 8 bases, with 14 bases between the two germline ends. The CDR3 sequence is CASSQGVGGSEAFF. Written as DNA, the CDR3 is TGCGCCAGCAGCCAAGGGGTGGGGGGATCAGAAGCTTTCTTT.

There are a few counts of this clonotype. This chain joins TRBV10-3 and TRBJ1-4; D remains unclear. V was trimmed by 11 bases and J by 8 bases, leaving 9 bases between them. The germline V gene has CDR1 ENHRY and CDR2 SYGVKD. The CDR3 is 10 amino acids. The chain's CDR3 is CAAGREKLFF. The CDR3, as DNA: TGTGCCGCCGGGAGGGAAAAACTGTTTTTT.

Comment on this clonotype: One junction end does not reproduce the germline sequence, and a read error may be involved. The V and J genes are TRBV15 and TRBJ1-2, with D possibly TRBD1 on 5 matching bases. CDR1 and CDR2 from the germline V gene are LNHNV and YYDKDF (reference sequence). The CDR3 extends over 16 amino acids. The CDR3 protein is CAISSPIGTANYGYTF. The CDR3 nucleotides are TGTGCCATCAGCAGCCCGATAGGGACGGCAAACTATGGCTACACCTTC.

The chain recombines TRBV4-1 with TRBJ2-5; D unresolved. Per germline, CDR1 MGHRA and CDR2 YSYEKL. V was pared by 0 bases and J by 3 bases, with 5 bases between. The CDR3 covers 13 residues. The chain's CDR3 is CASSQEPEETQYF. The CDR3 nucleotides read TGCGCCAGCAGCCAAGAGCCCGAAGAGACCCAGTACTTC.

This clonotype was seen only a few times. The chain couples TRBV7-2 to TRBJ1-5; TRBD1 is a possible D gene (5 bases). This CDR3 spans 15 amino acids. Germline V gene sequence: CDR1 SGHTA, CDR2 FQGNSA. V was pared by 0 bases and J by 6 bases, with 12 bases between. Written as DNA, the CDR3 is TGTGCCAGCAGCTTAGCTCAGGGTTTAAGTCAGCCCCAGCATTTT. Residues: CASSLAQGLSQPQHF.

This chain links TRBV20-1 with TRBJ2-5; D is unclear. Germline CDR1 DFQATT, CDR2 SNEGSKA (reference sequence). The CDR3 covers 14 residues. Trimming left V 0 bases short and J 0 bases short, with 8 bases between. CDR3 nucleotide sequence: TGCAGTGCTAGAGATTTCACAAACCAAGAGACCCAGTACTTC. Its translation: CSARDFTNQETQYF.

The chain couples TRBV4-1 to TRBJ1-2; D is undetermined. CDR1 is MGHRA, CDR2 YSYEKL, per germline. The V end lost 0 bases, the J end lost 4 bases, and 9 bases lay between the germline ends. CDR3 length: 14 amino acids. The CDR3 DNA sequence: TGCGCCAGCAGCCAAGACGGATCTCTCTATGGCTACACCTTC. Its translation: CASSQDGSLYGYTF.

The chain uses TRBV2 and TRBJ1-1, with D tentatively TRBD1 (5 bases). This CDR3 is 14 amino acids long. CDR1 and CDR2 from the germline V gene are SNHLY and FYNNEI. Between the trimmed V and J ends, which lost 8 bases and 4 bases, there was a span of 17 bases. The CDR3 DNA is TGTGCCAGCCGCAATGTAAAAAGGGGCACTGAAGCTTTCTTT. It translates to CASRNVKRGTEAFF.

This clonotype showed up just a few times. This chain connects TRBV20-1 to TRBJ1-1; D might be TRBD1 (5 bases). Germline V CDR1 and CDR2: DFQATT, SNEGSKA (reference sequence). The CDR3 length is 14 residues. V shed 1 base and J shed 4 bases, with 13 bases lying between them. This chain's CDR3 is CSARGGKGSTEAFF. The CDR3 DNA reads as TGCAGTGCTAGAGGGGGGAAGGGGTCCACTGAAGCTTTCTTT.

J is TRBJ2-2 and V is TRBV24-1, with D possibly matching TRBD1 (6 bases). There are 17 residues in the CDR3. Trimming took 3 bases from V and 0 from J, leaving 13 bases between them. Germline loops: CDR1 KGHDR, CDR2 SFDVKD. For the CDR3, the DNA is TGTGCCACCAGTGATGTTCTCACAGGGTCGAACACCGGGGAGCTGTTTTTT. Residues: CATSDVLTGSNTGELFF.

This chain uses TRBV6-5 with TRBJ1-1; D is uncertain. The V gene lost 6 bases and the J gene lost 1 base, with 15 bases spanning the gap. The CDR3 sequence is 15 residues long. The germline gives CDR1 MNHEY, CDR2 SVGAGI. Here the CDR3 reads CASRKGGSWNTEAFF. The CDR3 DNA reads as TGTGCCAGCAGGAAAGGAGGGTCATGGAACACTGAAGCTTTCTTT.

The chain has TRBV5-1 and TRBJ1-1, with D possibly TRBD1 on 5 matching bases. This CDR3 region has 15 residues. Germline values: CDR1 SGHRS, CDR2 YFSETQ. V shed 2 bases and J shed 5 bases, with 16 bases lying between them. DNA for the CDR3: TGCGCCAGCAGCTTAACCGGGACGCAAGGTACTGAAGCTTTCTTT. This sequence encodes CASSLTGTQGTEAFF.

This clonotype was counted only a few times. V and J are TRBV27 and TRBJ2-5; D gene unclear. The DNA matches TRBJ2-7 better at its end, which makes the J call doubtful. This CDR3 comprises 13 residues. CDR1 is MNHEY, CDR2 SMNVEV, per germline (reference sequence). DNA of the CDR3: TGTGCCAGCAGTCCCCACGGCCCCTACGAGCAGTACTTC. This codes for CASSPHGPYEQYF.

The chain couples TRBV6-5 to TRBJ1-1; unclear D gene. CDR3 length: 13 amino acids. Germline CDR1 and CDR2: MNHEY and SVGAGI. V shed 0 bases and J shed 7 bases, with 9 bases lying between them. Written as DNA, the CDR3 is TGTGCCAGCAGTTACTCCGCAGGACTTGAAGCTTTCTTT. Protein sequence: CASSYSAGLEAFF.

The chain joins TRBV2 to TRBJ2-7; no clear D gene. The better agreement between TRBJ2-5 and the DNA end casts doubt on the J call. Germline V gives CDR1 SNHLY, CDR2 FYNNEI. This CDR3 is built from 15 residues. This CDR3 reads CASREYLVRGETQYF. CDR3 coding DNA: TGTGCCAGCAGGGAATACCTAGTTCGTGGAGAGACCCAGTACTTC.

The chain employs TRBV7-9 and TRBJ2-1, with 9 bases that match TRBD2. Germline trimming cut 4 bases from V and 7 bases from J; bases unmatched to any gene: 8. In germline, CDR1 is SEHNR, CDR2 FQNEAQ (reference sequence). CDR3 size: 15 residues. For the CDR3, the DNA is TGTGCCAGCAGCTATGGCGGGGGGGAGTTAAATGAGCAGTTCTTC. Its protein product is CASSYGGGELNEQFF.

On this clonotype: One end of the junction fails to match germline, which may point to a read error. This chain connects TRBV9 to TRBJ2-5; TRBD1 matches at 9 bases. The CDR3 contains 15 residues. CDR1 is SGDLS, CDR2 YYNGEE, per germline. The chain's CDR3 is CANSVAGTGQETQYF. DNA for the CDR3: TGTGCCAACAGCGTCGCGGGGACAGGGCAAGAGACCCAGTACTTC.

The chain joins TRBV20-1 to TRBJ1-5; D is ambiguous. V lost 0 bases, J lost 0 bases, and 12 bases lay in between. Germline lookup yields CDR1 DFQATT and CDR2 SNEGSKA (reference sequence). The CDR3 runs 16 residues. CDR3 region: CSARDRSRNSNQPQHF. CDR3 sequence (DNA): TGCAGTGCTAGAGATCGTTCGCGAAATAGCAATCAGCCCCAGCATTTT.

Of note for this clonotype: A single base separates this from a much larger clone, so it may be a read error. This chain joins TRBV12-3 or TRBV12-4 and TRBJ1-2; the D is unclear. The CDR3 loop spans 13 amino acids. CDR3 in amino acids: CASSLANNYGHTF. DNA for the CDR3: TGTGCCAGCAGTTTAGCCAATAACTATGGCCACACCTTC.